These T cell receptor beta chains were read from a single sample in a study of blood T cell repertoires in COVID-19. Sequencing used immunoSEQ multiplex PCR; TCRdb keeps in-frame clones, though not all of them. The sample records a few hundred thousand clones, more than 75% being singletons. The sequenced sample consisted of peripheral blood. The receptors derive from a human donor in a cohort sampled during active COVID-19. The CDR3 runs from the conserved cysteine through the conserved F or W. Fields, in order: J gene, D gene, CDR3 length, clone size, V gene, CDR3 DNA, CDR3 protein. The D gene is left open where the match is weak. Clone size is shown for a subset of rows, as once, few, many or a class of expanded clone.

J gene: TRBJ2-7
D gene: NA
CDR3 length: 12
clone size: NA
V gene: TRBV20-1
CDR3 DNA: TGCAGTGCTAGTGTCCACTCCTACGAGCAGTACTTC
CDR3 protein: CSASVHSYEQYF

J gene: TRBJ1-2
D gene: NA
CDR3 length: 14
clone size: few
V gene: TRBV4-2
CDR3 DNA: TGTGCCAGCAGCCAAAACAGGGAGAACTATGGCTACACCTTC
CDR3 protein: CASSQNRENYGYTF

J gene: TRBJ2-2
D gene: TRBD2
CDR3 length: 20
clone size: NA
V gene: TRBV10-3
CDR3 DNA: TGTGCCATCAGCCCCCAGGTGGGACTAGCGGGAGGGGCGAACACCGGGGAGCTGTTTTTT
CDR3 protein: CAISPQVGLAGGANTGELFF

J gene: TRBJ2-3
D gene: TRBD2
CDR3 length: 16
clone size: NA
V gene: TRBV11-3
CDR3 DNA: TGTGCCAGCAGCGTTACTAGCGGGGGGGAGGCAGATACGCAGTATTTT
CDR3 protein: CASSVTSGGEADTQYF

J gene: TRBJ2-7
D gene: NA
CDR3 length: 13
clone size: NA
V gene: TRBV19
CDR3 DNA: TGTGCCAGTAGTAATCAGGGAACCTACGAGCAGTACTTC
CDR3 protein: CASSNQGTYEQYF

J gene: TRBJ2-1
D gene: TRBD1
CDR3 length: 15
clone size: NA
V gene: TRBV5-1
CDR3 DNA: TGCGCCAGCAGCTTCGGACAGGGGCCTTACAATGAGCAGTTCTTC
CDR3 protein: CASSFGQGPYNEQFF

J gene: TRBJ2-7
D gene: TRBD2
CDR3 length: 15
clone size: NA
V gene: TRBV13
CDR3 DNA: TGTGCCAGCAGCCCGCCGGGACTAGCAGCCTACGAGCAGTACTTC
CDR3 protein: CASSPPGLAAYEQYF

J gene: TRBJ1-5
D gene: NA
CDR3 length: 14
clone size: few
V gene: TRBV6-2/TRBV6-3
CDR3 DNA: TGTGCCAGCAGTCCACGACCCCGGGATCAGCCCCAGCATTTT
CDR3 protein: CASSPRPRDQPQHF

J gene: TRBJ2-7
D gene: NA
CDR3 length: 10
clone size: NA
V gene: TRBV20-1
CDR3 DNA: TGCAGTGCTCATTCCTACGAGCAGTACTTC
CDR3 protein: CSAHSYEQYF

J gene: TRBJ2-1
D gene: NA
CDR3 length: 14
clone size: NA
V gene: TRBV7-8
CDR3 DNA: TGTGCCAGCAGCTTAGGACTAGTTGAAGGTGAGCAGTTCTTC
CDR3 protein: CASSLGLVEGEQFF

J gene: TRBJ1-5
D gene: NA
CDR3 length: 13
clone size: once
V gene: TRBV15
CDR3 DNA: TGTGCCACCAGCAGAGTAGACACTCAGCCCCAGCATTTT
CDR3 protein: CATSRVDTQPQHF

J gene: TRBJ1-4
D gene: TRBD1
CDR3 length: 15
clone size: NA
V gene: TRBV28
CDR3 DNA: TGTGCCAGCAGTTCGACCGGGACAGGGAGTGAAAAACTGTTTTTT
CDR3 protein: CASSSTGTGSEKLFF

J gene: TRBJ2-5
D gene: NA
CDR3 length: 15
clone size: NA
V gene: TRBV10-3
CDR3 DNA: TGTGCCATCAGTGAGTCGCGGACAGCTCAAGAGACCCAGTACTTC
CDR3 protein: CAISESRTAQETQYF

J gene: TRBJ2-1
D gene: NA
CDR3 length: 13
clone size: NA
V gene: TRBV6-6
CDR3 DNA: TGTGCCAGCAGTTACTCCGGGAACAATGAGCAGTTCTTC
CDR3 protein: CASSYSGNNEQFF

J gene: TRBJ1-6
D gene: NA
CDR3 length: 15
clone size: NA
V gene: TRBV5-1
CDR3 DNA: TGCGCCAGCAGCTTGAGGGCAGGGGTCACTTCACCCCTCCACTTT
CDR3 protein: CASSLRAGVTSPLHF

J gene: TRBJ2-2
D gene: NA
CDR3 length: 11
clone size: NA
V gene: TRBV13
CDR3 DNA: TGTGCCAGCAAACTAGGCGGGGAGCTGTTTTTT
CDR3 protein: CASKLGGELFF

J gene: TRBJ2-5
D gene: NA
CDR3 length: 12
clone size: once
V gene: TRBV30
CDR3 DNA: TGTGCCTGGAGTGGCGGGTACGAGACCCAGTACTTC
CDR3 protein: CAWSGGYETQYF

J gene: TRBJ1-5
D gene: TRBD1
CDR3 length: 16
clone size: NA
V gene: TRBV30
CDR3 DNA: TGTGCCTGGAGTGTGGACAGGTCTTATAGCAATCAGCCCCAGCATTTT
CDR3 protein: CAWSVDRSYSNQPQHF

J gene: TRBJ1-2
D gene: NA
CDR3 length: 15
clone size: many
V gene: TRBV27
CDR3 DNA: TGTGCCAGCAGTTTATATCGCGCTACTAACTATGGCTACACCTTC
CDR3 protein: CASSLYRATNYGYTF

J gene: TRBJ2-2
D gene: NA
CDR3 length: 17
clone size: NA
V gene: TRBV6-2/TRBV6-3
CDR3 DNA: TGTGCCAGCAGTTACCCCCAAGGCGAGGGGGGGCCCGGGGAGCTGTTTTTT
CDR3 protein: CASSYPQGEGGPGELFF

J gene: TRBJ2-5
D gene: TRBD2
CDR3 length: 17
clone size: NA
V gene: TRBV3-1/TRBV3-2
CDR3 DNA: TGTGCCAGCAGTTTTACAGGACTAGCGGGGATCCAAGAGACCCAGTACTTC
CDR3 protein: CASSFTGLAGIQETQYF

J gene: TRBJ2-3
D gene: NA
CDR3 length: 13
clone size: NA
V gene: TRBV7-7
CDR3 DNA: TGTGCTAGCAGCTTAGCGCTACTAGATACGCAGTATTTT
CDR3 protein: CASSLALLDTQYF

J gene: TRBJ2-1
D gene: NA
CDR3 length: 15
clone size: NA
V gene: TRBV7-3
CDR3 DNA: TGTGCCAGCAGCTCCGGGGCGCTAGCGACGGGTGAGCAGTTCTTC
CDR3 protein: CASSSGALATGEQFF

J gene: TRBJ2-4
D gene: NA
CDR3 length: 16
clone size: NA
V gene: TRBV5-6
CDR3 DNA: TGTGCCAGCAGCTCCCTGGGGGGACTAGCCAAAAACATTCAGTACTTC
CDR3 protein: CASSSLGGLAKNIQYF

J gene: TRBJ2-7
D gene: TRBD1
CDR3 length: 15
clone size: NA
V gene: TRBV19
CDR3 DNA: TGTGCCAGTAGTATGGGTAGGGACAGGTTCAACGAGCAGTACTTC
CDR3 protein: CASSMGRDRFNEQYF

J gene: TRBJ1-2
D gene: NA
CDR3 length: 13
clone size: NA
V gene: TRBV28
CDR3 DNA: TGTGCCAGCACCCCGATGGGGGGACCTGGCTACACCTTC
CDR3 protein: CASTPMGGPGYTF

J gene: TRBJ2-5
D gene: NA
CDR3 length: 14
clone size: NA
V gene: TRBV6-8
CDR3 DNA: TGTGCCAGCAGTTGCCAGGGGCGAGGGGAGACCCAGTACTTC
CDR3 protein: CASSCQGRGETQYF

J gene: TRBJ2-7
D gene: NA
CDR3 length: 17
clone size: NA
V gene: TRBV21-1
CDR3 DNA: TGTGCCAGCAGCAAAGAGGCCAGGGTCGTTGAAATCTACGAGCAGTACTTC
CDR3 protein: CASSKEARVVEIYEQYF

J gene: TRBJ1-2
D gene: TRBD1
CDR3 length: 16
clone size: NA
V gene: TRBV9
CDR3 DNA: TGTGCCAGCAGCGTAGAGGGACAGGAGCATTACTATGGCTACACCTTC
CDR3 protein: CASSVEGQEHYYGYTF

J gene: TRBJ1-1
D gene: NA
CDR3 length: 13
clone size: few
V gene: TRBV24-1
CDR3 DNA: TGTGCCACCAAGGACAGCCTGAACACTGAAGCTTTCTTT
CDR3 protein: CATKDSLNTEAFF

J gene: TRBJ1-1
D gene: NA
CDR3 length: 13
clone size: NA
V gene: TRBV5-6
CDR3 DNA: TGTGCCAGCAGCTTGAGGGCCCAGGGTGAAGCTTTCTTT
CDR3 protein: CASSLRAQGEAFF

J gene: TRBJ1-1
D gene: NA
CDR3 length: 16
clone size: many
V gene: TRBV21-1
CDR3 DNA: TGTGCCAGCAGCAAAGCCGGGACAGGGGGCTTGACTGAAGCTTTCTTT
CDR3 protein: CASSKAGTGGLTEAFF

J gene: TRBJ2-7
D gene: NA
CDR3 length: 13
clone size: NA
V gene: TRBV6-5
CDR3 DNA: TGTGCCAGCTGGGGCGGAAATACCTACGAGCAGTACTTC
CDR3 protein: CASWGGNTYEQYF

J gene: TRBJ2-5
D gene: NA
CDR3 length: 15
clone size: NA
V gene: TRBV18
CDR3 DNA: TGTGCCAGCTCACCGAGACAGGCGCTCCAAGAGACCCAGTACTTC
CDR3 protein: CASSPRQALQETQYF

J gene: TRBJ2-1
D gene: NA
CDR3 length: 14
clone size: NA
V gene: TRBV7-2
CDR3 DNA: TGTGCCAGCAGCACTTACAGGGAGGGCAATGAGCAGTTCTTC
CDR3 protein: CASSTYREGNEQFF

J gene: TRBJ2-1
D gene: TRBD2
CDR3 length: 19
clone size: NA
V gene: TRBV15
CDR3 DNA: TGTGCCACCAGCAGACGCCCCCAGGGGCGGGGGGTTCCCGGGGGTGAGCAGTTCTTC
CDR3 protein: CATSRRPQGRGVPGGEQFF

J gene: TRBJ2-7
D gene: NA
CDR3 length: 14
clone size: few
V gene: TRBV7-2
CDR3 DNA: TGTGCCAGCAGGCCGGAGCCGGCGACCTACGAGCAGTACTTC
CDR3 protein: CASRPEPATYEQYF

J gene: TRBJ2-1
D gene: TRBD2
CDR3 length: 20
clone size: NA
V gene: TRBV9
CDR3 DNA: TGTGCCAGCAGCGTAGGGGTCTCGGGGAGGACTAGCGGATTCTACAATGAGCAGTTCTTC
CDR3 protein: CASSVGVSGRTSGFYNEQFF

J gene: TRBJ2-5
D gene: TRBD1
CDR3 length: 14
clone size: NA
V gene: TRBV11-2
CDR3 DNA: TGTGCCAGCAGCGTAACAGGGGGCCGACGGACCCAGTACTTC
CDR3 protein: CASSVTGGRRTQYF

J gene: TRBJ1-5
D gene: TRBD1
CDR3 length: 16
clone size: few
V gene: TRBV19
CDR3 DNA: TGTGCCAGTAAAATAGGACAGGGCTATAGCAATCAGCCCCAGCATTTT
CDR3 protein: CASKIGQGYSNQPQHF

J gene: TRBJ1-1
D gene: NA
CDR3 length: 15
clone size: NA
V gene: TRBV4-2
CDR3 DNA: TGTGCCAGCAGCCAAGGGAGGGACGTGAACACTGAAGCTTTCTTT
CDR3 protein: CASSQGRDVNTEAFF

J gene: TRBJ2-7
D gene: NA
CDR3 length: 12
clone size: once
V gene: TRBV13
CDR3 DNA: TGTGCCAGCAGCTTAGACAGGGTCGAGCAGTACTTC
CDR3 protein: CASSLDRVEQYF

J gene: TRBJ1-5
D gene: NA
CDR3 length: 12
clone size: few
V gene: TRBV20-1
CDR3 DNA: TGCAGTGCCAGTCGACCGGGGCAGCCCCAGCATTTT
CDR3 protein: CSASRPGQPQHF